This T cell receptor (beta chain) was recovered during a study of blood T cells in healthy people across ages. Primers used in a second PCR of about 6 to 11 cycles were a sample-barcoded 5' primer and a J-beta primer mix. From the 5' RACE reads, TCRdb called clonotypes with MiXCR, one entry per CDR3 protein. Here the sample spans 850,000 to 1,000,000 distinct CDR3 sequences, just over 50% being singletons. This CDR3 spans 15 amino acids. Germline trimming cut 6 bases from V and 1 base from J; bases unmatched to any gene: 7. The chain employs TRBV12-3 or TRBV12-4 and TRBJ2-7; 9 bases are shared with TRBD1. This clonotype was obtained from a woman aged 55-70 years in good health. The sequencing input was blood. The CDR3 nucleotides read TGTGCCAGCAGGAACCAGGACAGGGGTTCCTACGAGCAGTACTTC. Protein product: CASRNQDRGSYEQYF.